This T cell receptor (beta chain) was found in a study of T cell repertoires in cytomegalovirus infection. Background on the study: Carrying CMV and the relevant HLA type showed in public TCR beta signatures.

TCRdb recomputed calls from the reads with MiXCR, one row per CDR3 protein. The table has 250,000 or so distinct CDR3 sequences, approximately 8.3% seen once. This clonotype showed up just a few times. The CDR3 is 15 amino acids. The V end lost 9 bases, the J end lost 6 bases, and 21 bases lay between the germline ends. The V gene's germline CDR1 is MNHEY and CDR2 SVGEGT. The sample was PBMCs. The chain has TRBV6-2 or TRBV6-3 and TRBJ2-1; tentative D call: TRBD2 (5 bases). The source is a human donor in good health (CMV status not recorded). Some clones in this sample may be carry-over from other donors' samples. CDR3 in amino acids: CASTRGSIRGNEQFF. The DNA for the CDR3 is TGTGCCAGTACCCGGGGAAGTATCCGAGGCAATGAGCAGTTCTTC.